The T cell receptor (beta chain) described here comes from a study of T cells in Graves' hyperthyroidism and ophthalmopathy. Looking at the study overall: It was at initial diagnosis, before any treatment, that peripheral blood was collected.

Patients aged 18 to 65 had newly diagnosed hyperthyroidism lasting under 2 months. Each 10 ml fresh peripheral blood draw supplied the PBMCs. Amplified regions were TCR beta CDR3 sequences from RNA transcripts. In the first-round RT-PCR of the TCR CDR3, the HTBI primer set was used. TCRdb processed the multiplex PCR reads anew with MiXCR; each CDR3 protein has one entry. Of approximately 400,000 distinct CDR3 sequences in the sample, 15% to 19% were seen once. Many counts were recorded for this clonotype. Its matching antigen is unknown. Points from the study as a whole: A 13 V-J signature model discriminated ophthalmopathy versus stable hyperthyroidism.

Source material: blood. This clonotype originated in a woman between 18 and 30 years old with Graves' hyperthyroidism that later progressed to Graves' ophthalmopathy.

The CDR3 loop is CASSLAGTGWTDTQYF. Written as DNA, the CDR3 is TGTGCCAGCAGTTTAGCGGGGACAGGGTGGACAGATACGCAGTATTTT. J is TRBJ2-3 and V is TRBV12-3 or TRBV12-4; 9 bases match TRBD1. Unmatched junction bases numbered 4, after V lost 0 bases and J lost 3 bases. This CDR3 is built from 16 residues.